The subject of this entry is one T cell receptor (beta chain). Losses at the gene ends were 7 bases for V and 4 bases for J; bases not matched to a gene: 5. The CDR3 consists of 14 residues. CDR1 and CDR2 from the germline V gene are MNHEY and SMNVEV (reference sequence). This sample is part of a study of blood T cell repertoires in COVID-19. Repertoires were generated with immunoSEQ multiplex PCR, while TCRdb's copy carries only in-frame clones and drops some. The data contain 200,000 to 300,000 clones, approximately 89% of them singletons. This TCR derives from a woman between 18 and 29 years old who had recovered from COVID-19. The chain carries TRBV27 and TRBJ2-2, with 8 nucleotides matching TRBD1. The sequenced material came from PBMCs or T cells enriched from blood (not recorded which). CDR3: CASTGGISTGELFF. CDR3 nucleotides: TGTGCCAGCACAGGGGGCATTAGCACCGGGGAGCTGTTTTTT.